The clone carrying this T cell receptor beta chain was observed a few times. Its matching antigen is unknown. The entire patient cohort was treatment-naive prior to thyroid surgery. From germline, CDR1 is SGHTA and CDR2 FQGNSA. The germline V and J ends were trimmed by 3 bases and 4 bases, with 7 bases remaining between them. The CDR3 has 12 amino acids. The data were obtained in a study of metastatic and nonmetastatic thyroid tumors. Study-wide background: The authors compared repertoires across blood and tumor or nodule tissue from malignant and benign thyroid patients. The study's findings and limits: It was reportedly found that TCR beta diversity was significantly higher in malignant thyroid tumors than in benign nodules, a difference seen in both blood and tumor samples.

Original data processing: The authors used CDR3 differences across clinicopathological groups to build a distant-metastasis classifier for papillary thyroid cancer. TCRdb re-called the PCR reads with MiXCR. V and J calls and clone size were set by TCRdb, not the authors. The sample consists of 30,000 to 40,000 clones, 35% of them appearing once. This chain links TRBV7-2 with TRBJ2-7; D possibly corresponds to TRBD1 (6 bases). The receptor's source is a female donor with papillary thyroid cancer or a benign thyroid nodule (not recorded which). Some clones in this sample may be carry-over from other donors' samples. What was sequenced was tumor tissue. The CDR3 is CASSFQGYEQYF. The CDR3 DNA reads TGTGCCAGCAGCTTTCAGGGGTACGAGCAGTACTTC.